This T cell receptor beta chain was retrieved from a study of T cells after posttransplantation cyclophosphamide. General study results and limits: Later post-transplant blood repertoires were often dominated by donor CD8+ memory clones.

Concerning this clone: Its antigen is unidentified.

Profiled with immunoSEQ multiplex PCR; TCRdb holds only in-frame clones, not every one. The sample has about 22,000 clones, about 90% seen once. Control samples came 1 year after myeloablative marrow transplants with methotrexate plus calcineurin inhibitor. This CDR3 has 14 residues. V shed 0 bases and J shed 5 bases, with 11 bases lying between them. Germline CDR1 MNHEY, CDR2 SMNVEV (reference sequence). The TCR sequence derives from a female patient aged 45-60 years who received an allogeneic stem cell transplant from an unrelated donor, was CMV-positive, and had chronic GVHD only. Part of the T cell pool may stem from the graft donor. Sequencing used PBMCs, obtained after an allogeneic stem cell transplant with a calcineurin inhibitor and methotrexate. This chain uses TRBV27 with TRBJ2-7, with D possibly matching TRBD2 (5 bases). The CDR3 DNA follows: TGTGCCAGCAGTTTATCGATGCCCGGGGACGAGCAGTACTTC. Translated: CASSLSMPGDEQYF.